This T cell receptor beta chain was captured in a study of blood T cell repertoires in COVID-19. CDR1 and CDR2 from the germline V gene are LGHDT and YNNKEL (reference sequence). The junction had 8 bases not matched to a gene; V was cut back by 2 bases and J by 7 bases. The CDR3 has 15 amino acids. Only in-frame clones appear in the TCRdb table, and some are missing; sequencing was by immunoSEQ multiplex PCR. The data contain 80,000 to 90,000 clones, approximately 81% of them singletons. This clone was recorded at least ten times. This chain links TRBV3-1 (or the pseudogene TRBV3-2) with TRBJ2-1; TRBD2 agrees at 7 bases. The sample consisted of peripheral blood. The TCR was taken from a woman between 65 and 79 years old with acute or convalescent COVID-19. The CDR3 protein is CASSQLGGNGNEQFF. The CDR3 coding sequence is TGTGCCAGCAGCCAACTGGGGGGGAATGGGAATGAGCAGTTCTTC.